Given below is one T cell receptor beta chain in context. The antigen remains undetermined. The V end lost 6 bases, the J end lost 9 bases, and 21 bases lay between the germline ends. The CDR3 has 15 residues. Germline values: CDR1 MNHNS, CDR2 SASEGT. Every bit of the isolated RNA underwent reverse transcription, so sequencing read expressed TCRB transcripts. TCRdb's copy holds only in-frame clones and misses some; the assay was immunoSEQ multiplex PCR. The sample lists more than 25,000 clones, roughly half seen once, with 0.3% in the top ten. The sample is drawn from a study of beta chain features in type 1 diabetes. Points from the study as a whole: Shortening that was moderate but significant affected the TCRB CDR3s of Type 1 diabetes patients in all four CD4+ subsets.

The sequence was obtained from a man aged 25-45 years with type 1 diabetes. The genes are TRBV6-1 and TRBJ2-4, with D perhaps matching TRBD1 (6 bases). The sample comprised stem cell memory CD4+ T cells from blood. For the CDR3, the DNA is TGTGCCAGCAGGGGGGCGGACCCCCCGTCTCGCATTCAGTACTTC. Translated: CASRGADPPSRIQYF.